This TCR beta chain was identified during a study of T cell repertoires in cytomegalovirus infection. TCRdb re-called the reads with MiXCR, one entry per CDR3 protein. Here the sample spans more than 350,000 distinct CDR3 sequences, approximately 30% being singletons. As concerns this clonotype: The CDR3 does not close with the conserved phenylalanine or tryptophan, likely indicating a read error.

The V end was cut by 2 bases, the J end by 7 bases, with 15 bases between. The germline gives CDR1 SGHAT, CDR2 FQNNGV. The CDR3 totals 14 residues. This TCR was recovered from a human donor in good health (CMV status not recorded). Some clones in this sample may be carry-over from other donors' samples. Sequencing was done on a sample of PBMCs. This rearrangement joins TRBV11-2 to TRBJ2-7, with a possible D match to TRBD2 (5 bases). The CDR3 region has the DNA TGTGCCAGCAGCTTAACTGTCCCTCGCGGGGAGCAGTACTTA. Protein product: CASSLTVPRGEQYL.